Listed below are T cell receptor beta chains from one sample, sequenced in a study of OX40 agonist ivuxolimab in advanced cancers. Repertoires were generated with immunoSEQ multiplex PCR, while TCRdb's copy carries only in-frame clones and drops some. The sample includes roughly 46,000 clones, under 90% of them seen just once. Sample: CD4+ or CD8+ T cells sorted from blood, taken in a trial of the OX40 agonist ivuxolimab. Receptors were obtained from an adult with an advanced solid tumor such as melanoma, head and neck, liver or kidney cancer. CDR3s include the opening cysteine and the closing phenylalanine or tryptophan. D genes are given only for firm matches. Rows give clone size only sometimes, using once, few, many, or a class for an expanded clone.

CDR3 protein	CDR3 DNA	clone size	V gene	J gene	D gene
CASRMAGRNTEAFF	TGTGCCAGCAGAATGGCGGGGAGAAACACTGAAGCTTTCTTT	.	TRBV5-6	TRBJ1-1	.
CASSDSGRGNEQFF	TGTGCCAGCAGTGATAGTGGCAGGGGGAATGAGCAGTTCTTC	.	TRBV2	TRBJ2-1	TRBD1
CASSQVWAGGNYGYTF	TGCGCCAGCAGCCAAGTTTGGGCCGGCGGGAACTATGGCTACACCTTC	.	TRBV4-1	TRBJ1-2	.
CASSIRAGGDRNTGELFF	TGTGCCAGTAGTATTAGGGCAGGGGGCGACAGGAACACCGGGGAGCTGTTTTTT	.	TRBV19	TRBJ2-2	TRBD1
CASSFPGAQETQYF	TGTGCCAGCAGCTTCCCGGGTGCTCAAGAGACCCAGTACTTC	once	TRBV5-8	TRBJ2-5	.
CASSRTDRVDEAFF	TGCGCCAGCAGCCGGACCGACAGGGTAGATGAAGCTTTCTTT	.	TRBV4-1	TRBJ1-1	TRBD1
CASSLVEGKEQFF	TGTGCCAGCAGCTTAGTGGAGGGAAAGGAGCAGTTCTTC	.	TRBV7-6	TRBJ2-1	.
CSVGPNTGELFF	TGCAGCGTTGGACCGAACACCGGGGAGCTGTTTTTT	.	TRBV29-1	TRBJ2-2	.
CASSYTTGNTGELFF	TGTGCCAGCAGTTACACAACAGGGAACACCGGGGAGCTGTTTTTT	.	TRBV6-5	TRBJ2-2	.
CASSANNYGYTF	TGTGCCAGCAGCGCCAATAACTATGGCTACACCTTC	.	TRBV11-1	TRBJ1-2	.
CASSSGRGPYEQYF	TGTGCCAGCAGTTCCGGCAGAGGTCCCTACGAGCAGTACTTC	.	TRBV6-5	TRBJ2-7	.
CASSLGGQAYNEQFF	TGCGCCAGCAGCTTGGGGGGACAGGCCTACAATGAGCAGTTCTTC	.	TRBV5-1	TRBJ2-1	TRBD1
CASSLMGSGRDSYEQYF	TGTGCCAGCAGCTTAATGGGCTCGGGACGCGACTCCTACGAGCAGTACTTC	.	TRBV7-2	TRBJ2-7	.
CAWSVQISSGNTIYF	TGTGCCTGGAGTGTACAGATTAGCTCTGGAAACACCATATATTTT	.	TRBV30	TRBJ1-3	.
CASSPLGQGQETQYF	TGTGCCAGCTCACCATTGGGACAGGGACAAGAGACCCAGTACTTC	.	TRBV18	TRBJ2-5	TRBD1
CASSTGFKAMNTEAFF	TGTGCCAGCAGTACAGGGTTTAAGGCGATGAACACTGAAGCTTTCTTT	.	TRBV27	TRBJ1-1	.
CASSPGTGLDWRSGANVLTF	TGTGCCAGCTCGCCCGGGACAGGGCTTGATTGGAGGTCTGGGGCCAACGTCCTGACTTTC	.	TRBV18	TRBJ2-6	TRBD1
CASSQSETGVSFF	TGTGCCAGCAGCCAGTCAGAAACAGGAGTCTCGTTTTTT	.	TRBV14	TRBJ1-4	.
CAWNQAGYGYTF	TGTGCCTGGAACCAGGCGGGATATGGCTACACCTTC	.	TRBV30	TRBJ1-2	.
CASSQNSRSNTNYGYTF	TGCGCCAGCAGCCAAAATTCAAGGTCGAACACTAACTATGGCTACACCTTC	.	TRBV4-1	TRBJ1-2	.
CASSLGMGNEQFF	TGTGCCAGCAGCTTAGGAATGGGAAATGAGCAGTTCTTC	.	TRBV7-3	TRBJ2-1	.
CASSLSGGGETQYF	TGTGCCAGCAGCTTGTCAGGGGGCGGCGAGACCCAGTACTTC	.	TRBV5-4	TRBJ2-5	TRBD1
CASSGQPSSYNEQFF	TGTGCCAGCAGTGGACAGCCGAGCTCCTACAATGAGCAGTTCTTC	.	TRBV2	TRBJ2-1	.
CASSQKRGSYSTEAFF	TGCGCCAGCAGCCAAAAAAGGGGGAGTTATAGCACTGAAGCTTTCTTT	once	TRBV4-1	TRBJ1-1	.
CAWRGLAGETQYF	TGTGCCTGGAGAGGACTAGCGGGGGAGACCCAGTACTTC	.	TRBV30	TRBJ2-5	TRBD2
CASSSPPDRPLRNNEQFF	TGTGCCAGCAGCAGTCCACCAGACAGGCCCCTAAGGAACAATGAGCAGTTCTTC	.	TRBV7-8	TRBJ2-1	.
CASNPGQGYGYTF	TGTGCCAGCAACCCGGGACAGGGGTATGGCTACACCTTC	.	TRBV5-4	TRBJ1-2	TRBD1
CASSLSPRQIYEQYF	TGTGCCAGCAGCTTATCTCCGAGACAAATCTACGAGCAGTACTTC	once	TRBV7-2	TRBJ2-7	.
CASSLPLGETQYF	TGTGCCAGCAGCTTGCCCCTAGGGGAGACCCAGTACTTC	once	TRBV5-5	TRBJ2-5	.
CASSEFSVVSSPPQETQYF	TGTGCCAGCAGTGAATTCAGTGTGGTTTCTAGCCCCCCCCAAGAGACCCAGTACTTC	.	TRBV6-1	TRBJ2-5	.
CASSYSGRGADTQYF	TGTGCCAGCAGTTACTCTGGCAGGGGAGCAGATACGCAGTATTTT	.	TRBV6-5	TRBJ2-3	.
CASSLGAYNQPQHF	TGTGCCAGCAGCTTAGGGGCCTACAATCAGCCCCAGCATTTT	.	TRBV7-8	TRBJ1-5	.
CAWSVSLNTEAFF	TGTGCCTGGAGTGTTAGCTTGAACACTGAAGCTTTCTTT	.	TRBV30	TRBJ1-1	.
CASSSPGNTIYF	TGTGCCAGCAGCTCTCCCGGAAACACCATATATTTT	once	TRBV5-6	TRBJ1-3	.
CASSFRGGAETQYF	TGTGCCAGCAGCTTTAGGGGCGGGGCTGAGACCCAGTACTTC	once	TRBV11-3	TRBJ2-5	.
CASSSTVEQYF	TGCGCCAGCTCCTCCACGGTCGAGCAGTACTTC	.	TRBV5-1	TRBJ2-7	.
CASSSGTGGVETQYF	TGTGCCAGCAGTTCTGGGACAGGGGGCGTTGAGACCCAGTACTTC	.	TRBV27	TRBJ2-5	TRBD1
CASTYDRSSPLHF	TGTGCCAGCACCTACGACAGATCTTCACCCCTCCACTTT	.	TRBV6-1	TRBJ1-6	.
CASSQVGGDTDTQYF	TGTGCCAGCAGCCAGGTGGGAGGGGACACAGATACGCAGTATTTT	.	TRBV5-4	TRBJ2-3	TRBD2
CASGTGLTNTEAFF	TGTGCCAGCGGGACAGGGCTTACTAACACTGAAGCTTTCTTT	.	TRBV7-6	TRBJ1-1	TRBD1
CASSPDRGLGANVLTF	TGTGCCAGCTCACCGGACAGGGGGCTCGGGGCCAACGTCCTGACTTTC	.	TRBV18	TRBJ2-6	TRBD1
CASSLTYNTGELFF	TGTGCCAGCAGCCTGACCTACAACACCGGGGAGCTGTTTTTT	.	TRBV7-2	TRBJ2-2	.
CASSVGVGELFF	TGCGCCAGCAGCGTTGGGGTAGGGGAGCTGTTTTTT	.	TRBV5-1	TRBJ2-2	.
CASSPGEGAGAEAFF	TGTGCCAGCAGCCCCGGCGAAGGGGCGGGGGCTGAAGCTTTCTTT	few	TRBV7-6	TRBJ1-1	.
CASSRKDRSTYYGYTF	TGTGCCAGCAGCAGGAAGGACAGGTCAACGTACTATGGCTACACCTTC	.	TRBV5-6	TRBJ1-2	TRBD1